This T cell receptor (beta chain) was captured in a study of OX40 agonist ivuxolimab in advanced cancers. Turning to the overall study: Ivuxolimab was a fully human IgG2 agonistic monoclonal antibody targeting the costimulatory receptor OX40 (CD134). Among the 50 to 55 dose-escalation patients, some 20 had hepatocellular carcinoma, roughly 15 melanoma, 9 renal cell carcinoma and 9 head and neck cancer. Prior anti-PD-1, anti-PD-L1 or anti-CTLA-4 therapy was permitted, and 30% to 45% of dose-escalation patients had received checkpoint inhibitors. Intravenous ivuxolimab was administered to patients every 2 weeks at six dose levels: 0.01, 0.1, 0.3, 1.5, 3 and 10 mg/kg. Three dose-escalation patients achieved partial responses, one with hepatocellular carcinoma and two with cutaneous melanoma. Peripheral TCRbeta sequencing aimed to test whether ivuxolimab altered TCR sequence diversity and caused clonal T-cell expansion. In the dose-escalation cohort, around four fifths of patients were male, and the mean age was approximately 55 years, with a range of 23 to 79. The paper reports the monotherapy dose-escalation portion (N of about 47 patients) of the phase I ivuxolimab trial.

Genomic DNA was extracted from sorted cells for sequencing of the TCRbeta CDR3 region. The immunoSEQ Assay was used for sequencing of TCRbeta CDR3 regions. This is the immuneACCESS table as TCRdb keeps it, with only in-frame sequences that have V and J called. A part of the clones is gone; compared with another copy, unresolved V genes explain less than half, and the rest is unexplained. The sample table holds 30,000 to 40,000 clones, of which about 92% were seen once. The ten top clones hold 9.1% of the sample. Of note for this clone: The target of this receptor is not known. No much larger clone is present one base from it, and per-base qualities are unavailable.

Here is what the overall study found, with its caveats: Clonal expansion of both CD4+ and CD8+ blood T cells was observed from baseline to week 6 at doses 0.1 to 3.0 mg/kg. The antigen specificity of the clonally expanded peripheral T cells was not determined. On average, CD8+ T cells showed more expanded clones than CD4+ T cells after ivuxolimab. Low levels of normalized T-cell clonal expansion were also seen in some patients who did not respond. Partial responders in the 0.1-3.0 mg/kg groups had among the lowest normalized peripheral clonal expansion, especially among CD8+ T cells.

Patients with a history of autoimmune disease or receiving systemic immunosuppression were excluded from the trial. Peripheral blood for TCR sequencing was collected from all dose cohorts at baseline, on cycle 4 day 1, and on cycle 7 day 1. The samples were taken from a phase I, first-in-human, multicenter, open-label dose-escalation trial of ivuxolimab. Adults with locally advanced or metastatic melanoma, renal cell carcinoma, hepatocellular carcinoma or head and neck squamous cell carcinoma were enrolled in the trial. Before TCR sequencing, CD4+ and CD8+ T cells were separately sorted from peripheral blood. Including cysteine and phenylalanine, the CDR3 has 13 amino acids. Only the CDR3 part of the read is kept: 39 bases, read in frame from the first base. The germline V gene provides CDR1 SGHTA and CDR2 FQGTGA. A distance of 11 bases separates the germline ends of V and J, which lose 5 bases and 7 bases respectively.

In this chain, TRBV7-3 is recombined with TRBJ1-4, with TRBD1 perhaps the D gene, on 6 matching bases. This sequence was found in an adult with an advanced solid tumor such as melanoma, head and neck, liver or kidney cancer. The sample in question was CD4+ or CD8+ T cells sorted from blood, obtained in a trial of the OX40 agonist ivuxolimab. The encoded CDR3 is CASSPGVGEKLFF. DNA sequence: TGTGCCAGCAGCCCAGGGGTGGGTGAAAAACTGTTTTTT.